Listed below are T cell receptor beta chains from one sample, sequenced in a study of control samples from healthy donors and cancer patients. Clones were sequenced by immunoSEQ multiplex PCR, and TCRdb holds only the in-frame ones, with some missing. The sample has about 220,000 clones; roughly 94% are singletons. Sequences were obtained from blood. The receptors stem from a middle-aged man in good health. Each CDR3 is given with its conserved first and last residue. The D gene is left open where the match is weak.

j_call v_call d_call cdr3_nt cdr3_aa
TRBJ2-6 TRBV24-1 . TGTGCCACCAGTGATCCAGGGGCGGGTGGGGCCAACGTCCTGACTTTC CATSDPGAGGANVLTF
TRBJ2-1 TRBV28 . TGTGCCAGCAGTTCCGGGGCGCAAGGTATCTATGAGCAGTTCTTC CASSSGAQGIYEQFF
TRBJ1-3 TRBV9 . TGTGCCAGCAGCCTCATGGCTGGGGGCTCTGGAAACACCATATATTTT CASSLMAGGSGNTIYF
TRBJ2-7 TRBV20-1 . TGCAGTGCAGGTATAGAAAACGAGCAGTACTTC CSAGIENEQYF
TRBJ1-5 TRBV10-3 TRBD1 TGTGCCAGCACGACAGGGGATAGCAATCAGCCCCAGCATTTT CASTTGDSNQPQHF
TRBJ2-5 TRBV18 . TGTGCCAGCTCACCAGAGACCCAGTACTTC CASSPETQYF
TRBJ2-4 TRBV29-1 . TGCAGCGTTGCCGAGGGGGAAAACATTCAGTACTTC CSVAEGENIQYF
TRBJ2-1 TRBV28 . TGTGCCAGCAGACTAGGGGGAGTGGAGCAGTTCTTC CASRLGGVEQFF
TRBJ2-2 TRBV5-1 . TGCGCCAGCAGCTTGGGCGACGTCAGAAGCTACACCGGGGAGCTGTTTTTT CASSLGDVRSYTGELFF
TRBJ2-7 TRBV7-9 . TGTGCCAGCGGGGACGGAGGATGGGAATCCTACGAGCAGTACTTC CASGDGGWESYEQYF
TRBJ1-1 TRBV27 . TGTGCCAGCAGTAACCTTTGGGGGCGAACTGAAGCTTTCTTT CASSNLWGRTEAFF
TRBJ2-2 TRBV5-1 . TGCGCCAGCACCCTGGGGGCCCGAACGAACACCGGGGAGCTGTTTTTT CASTLGARTNTGELFF
TRBJ1-5 TRBV7-8 . TGTGCCAGCAGCTTAGCCGGGCCTATCAATCAGCCCCAGCATTTT CASSLAGPINQPQHF
TRBJ2-2 TRBV28 TRBD1 TGTGCCAGCAGAACCCCGGGGACAGGAAGAGGAGGCACCGGGGAGCTGTTTTTT CASRTPGTGRGGTGELFF
TRBJ1-5 TRBV19 . TGTGCCAGTAGTATAAAAGGTGGGCGTCAGCCCCAGCATTTT CASSIKGGRQPQHF
TRBJ2-5 TRBV7-2 . TGTGCCAGCAGCTCGGGGGCCGGGGGGGAGACCCAGTACTTC CASSSGAGGETQYF
TRBJ2-3 TRBV29-1 . TGCAGCGTTGTCTCCTCGTCCACAGATACGCAGTATTTT CSVVSSSTDTQYF
TRBJ2-5 TRBV15 TRBD2 TGTGCCACCAGCAGAGGACCCAGCGGGGGCGAAGAGACCCAGTACTTC CATSRGPSGGEETQYF
TRBJ1-5 TRBV29-1 TRBD1 TGCAGCGTTGCTCTTGGGACAGGGAACAATCAGCCCCAGCATTTT CSVALGTGNNQPQHF
TRBJ1-2 TRBV5-1 TRBD1 TGCGCCAGCAGCCTGCAAGGACAGGACTATGGCTACACCTTC CASSLQGQDYGYTF
TRBJ2-5 TRBV18 . TGTGCCAGCTCACCACGCAGGGGGGACCAAGAGACCCAGTACTTC CASSPRRGDQETQYF